The 22 T cell receptor beta chains in this list originate from one sample, sequenced in a study of OX40 agonist ivuxolimab in advanced cancers. This table comes from immunoSEQ multiplex PCR, and its TCRdb copy is limited to in-frame clones, with some not included. The sample has under 50,000 clones; 88% are singletons. Specimen: CD4+ or CD8+ T cells sorted from blood, collected in a trial of the OX40 agonist ivuxolimab. These receptors all come from an adult with an advanced solid tumor such as melanoma, head and neck, liver or kidney cancer.

This chain links TRBV4-2 with TRBJ2-1; 9 positions agree with TRBD2. This CDR3 has 17 amino acids. CDR1 is LGHNA and CDR2 is YNFKEQ in the germline V gene. J lost 4 bases, V lost 4 bases, and 11 bases had no gene match. The CDR3 sequence: CASSPTIERGDYNEQFF. CDR3 DNA sequence: TGTGCCAGCAGCCCCACGATCGAGCGGGGGGATTACAATGAGCAGTTCTTC.

The rearrangement joins TRBV11-2 to TRBJ2-1, with D perhaps TRBD1 (6 bases). The CDR3 consists of 13 residues. Trimming removed 5 bases at V and 9 bases at J, with 14 bases between. Germline CDR1 and CDR2: SGHAT and FQNNGV. CDR3 in DNA: TGTGCCAGCAGCCTATACAGGGCGAGTGAGCAGTTCTTC. It yields the protein CASSLYRASEQFF.

The chain is built from TRBV28 and TRBJ2-5; TRBD2 aligns across 7 bases. The tail of the sequence fits TRBJ2-7 better, so the J call may be wrong. The CDR3 runs to 14 residues. Germline-derived CDR1 and CDR2 are MDHEN and SYDVKM. The CDR3 DNA follows: TGTGCCAGCAGTTCCCCTAGCGGTCCCTACGAGCAGTACTTC. This codes for CASSSPSGPYEQYF.

This chain joins TRBV2 and TRBJ2-4; either TRBD1 or TRBD2 may supply D (5 bases each). Germline V gene sequence: CDR1 SNHLY, CDR2 FYNNEI. Trimming cost V 4 bases and J 1 base, with 14 bases left between them. The CDR3 is 16 amino acids. The CDR3 protein is CASSGGTEEAKNIQYF. The CDR3 DNA reads TGTGCCAGCAGTGGGGGGACGGAGGAGGCCAAAAACATTCAGTACTTC.

V usage is TRBV10-3 and J usage is TRBJ2-2; D is undetermined. The germline V gene has CDR1 ENHRY and CDR2 SYGVKD. This CDR3 is built from 16 residues. Trimming cost V 0 bases and J 0 bases, with 8 bases left between them. The CDR3 sequence is CAISESVASNTGELFF. DNA for the CDR3: TGTGCCATCAGTGAGTCCGTAGCCTCGAACACCGGGGAGCTGTTTTTT.

The chain uses TRBV2 and TRBJ2-5; D unresolved. Looked up from germline, CDR1 is SNHLY and CDR2 is FYNNEI. Trimming took 4 bases from V and 5 from J, leaving 8 bases between them. This CDR3 has 12 residues. CDR3 nucleotides: TGTGCCAGCAGTGTCGGTCCTGAGACCCAGTACTTC. Its translation is CASSVGPETQYF. The full variable domain, rest sourced from reference TRBV2 and TRBJ2-5, is EPEVTQTPSHQVTQMGQEVILRCVPISNHLYFYWYRQILGQKVEFLVSFYNNEISEKSEIFDDQFSVERPDGSNFTLKIRSTKLEDSAMYFCASSVGPETQYFGPGTRLLVL.

This chain connects TRBV7-2 to TRBJ2-7; 10 nucleotides match TRBD2. V trimming: 5 bases; J trimming: 0 bases; junction bases outside the gene matches: 10. The CDR3 length is 17 residues. Germline lookup yields CDR1 SGHTA and CDR2 FQGNSA. CDR3 protein: CASSPTPTSGTSYEQYF. The CDR3 nucleotides are TGTGCCAGCAGCCCCACCCCAACTAGCGGGACCTCCTACGAGCAGTACTTC.

The chain couples TRBV10-2 to TRBJ2-1; D is undetermined. V was pared by 7 bases and J by 0 bases, with 4 bases between. Germline V gene data show CDR1 as WSHSY and CDR2 as SAAADI. There are 12 residues in the CDR3. For the CDR3, the DNA is TGCGCCAGCATAGGCTCCTACAATGAGCAGTTCTTC. This encodes CASIGSYNEQFF.

The rearrangement joins TRBV6-6 to TRBJ2-1; D unclear. Germline V gene sequence: CDR1 MNHNY, CDR2 SVGAGI (reference sequence). V dropped 7 bases and J dropped 1 base, with 17 bases sitting between them. The CDR3 spans 16 residues. The CDR3 nucleotides are TGTGCCAGCACCCTAGACTTCGAAGCATCCTACAATGAGCAGTTCTTC. Translated, it gives CASTLDFEASYNEQFF.

The chain combines TRBV21-1 with TRBJ2-7; the table's D call TRBD2 went unverified against the DNA. TRBV21-1 constitutes a pseudogene. The CDR3 contains 17 residues. The CDR3 region has the DNA TGTGCCAGCAGGGAATACCGACTAGCGGGAGTTAAGTACGAGCAGTACTTC. Its translation is CASREYRLAGVKYEQYF.

The chain links TRBV5-5 to TRBJ1-2, with 7 bases lining up with TRBD1. This CDR3 contains 15 residues. The V segment lost 0 bases and the J segment 7 bases; nucleotides outside the gene matches: 9. Germline V gives CDR1 SGHKS, CDR2 YYEKEE (reference sequence). In DNA, the CDR3 is TGTGCCAGCAGCTTGGCCACAGGGGAGGCCTTTGGCTACACCTTC. It is translated as CASSLATGEAFGYTF.

The chain combines TRBV6-6 with TRBJ1-3; D might be TRBD1 (5 bases). Germline lookup yields CDR1 MNHNY and CDR2 SVGAGI (reference sequence). With 2 bases removed from V and 8 bases from J, the gap between germline ends came to 13 bases. The CDR3 is made up of 14 amino acids. CDR3 coding DNA: TGTGCCAGCAGTTACGACCAGGGTCGGGACACCATATATTTT. Residues: CASSYDQGRDTIYF.

The V call is TRBV18, the J call TRBJ2-3; 9 bases match TRBD2. V was pared by 0 bases and J by 4 bases, with 8 bases of the junction left unmatched. The CDR3 has 17 residues. From germline, CDR1 is KGHSH and CDR2 LQKENI. The CDR3 protein is CASSPPRLAGVADTQYF. The CDR3 bases are TGTGCCAGCTCACCACCGAGATTAGCGGGAGTGGCAGATACGCAGTATTTT. The variable domain in full, completed from reference TRBV18 and TRBJ2-3, reads NAGVMQNPRHLVRRRGQEARLRCSPMKGHSHVYWYRQLPEEGLKFMVYLQKENIIDESGMPKERFSAEFPKEGPSILRIQQVVRGDSAAYFCASSPPRLAGVADTQYFGPGTRLTVL.

This chain joins TRBV19 and TRBJ2-4; 7 bases map to TRBD1. The CDR3 is 16 amino acids. Germline V lookup: CDR1 LNHDA, CDR2 SQIVND (reference sequence). Trimming cost V 5 bases and J 6 bases; bases outside gene matches: 13. CDR3 region: CASSLYFHDRANIQYF. CDR3 sequence (DNA): TGTGCCAGTAGTCTCTATTTTCATGACAGGGCAAACATTCAGTACTTC.

The J gene is TRBJ2-1, the V gene TRBV5-1; the match to TRBD1 covers 9 bases. The CDR3 covers 16 residues. The J segment lost 3 bases and the V segment lost 3 bases, leaving 7 bases of the junction unmatched. The V gene's germline CDR1 is SGHRS and CDR2 YFSETQ. DNA for the CDR3: TGCGCCAGCAGCTCGCCAACAGGGGGCATCTACAATGAGCAGTTCTTC. Residues: CASSSPTGGIYNEQFF.

The chain carries TRBV7-2 and TRBJ2-7, with TRBD1 identical over 8 bases. V gave up 5 bases and J gave up 6 bases; unmatched junction bases: 9. The germline V gene has CDR1 SGHTA and CDR2 FQGNSA. The CDR3 spans 14 residues. Here the CDR3 DNA reads TGTGCCAGCAGCCGAGGACAGGGCGCGGGCGAGCAGTACTTC. This codes for CASSRGQGAGEQYF.

This chain uses TRBV7-2 with TRBJ2-2, with TRBD2 as a possible D gene (6 bases). V was clipped by 4 bases and J by 4 bases, with 13 bases between them. Germline-derived CDR1 and CDR2 are SGHTA and FQGNSA. This CDR3 comprises 15 residues. The CDR3 here is CASSSQRASTGELFF. DNA of the CDR3: TGTGCCAGCAGCTCCCAGCGGGCCAGCACCGGGGAGCTGTTTTTT. The variable domain in full, with the rest retrieved from reference TRBV7-2 and TRBJ2-2, is GAGVSQSPSNKVTEKGKDVELRCDPISGHTALYWYRQSLGQGLEFLIYFQGNSAPDKSGLPSDRFSAERTGGSVSTLTIQRTQQEDSAVYLCASSSQRASTGELFFGEGSRLTVL.

This chain uses TRBV30 with TRBJ1-1; the D gene is possibly TRBD1 (6 bases). Germline CDR1 GTSNPN, CDR2 SVGIG (reference sequence). The CDR3 is 13 amino acids. V was pared by 4 bases and J by 5 bases, with 14 bases between. CDR3 DNA: TGTGCCTGGATACAGGGATCGGGGACTGAAGCTTTCTTT. As protein: CAWIQGSGTEAFF.

V and J are TRBV5-1 and TRBJ2-5; possibly TRBD2 for D (5 bases). The germline V and J ends were trimmed by 4 bases and 5 bases, with 18 bases remaining between them. The CDR3 extends over 15 amino acids. Germline loops: CDR1 SGHRS, CDR2 YFSETQ. The CDR3: CASSRAGGVPETQYF. For the CDR3, the DNA is TGCGCCAGCAGCCGGGCGGGCGGAGTACCGGAGACCCAGTACTTC.

The J gene is TRBJ2-3, the V gene TRBV27; no clear D. This CDR3 spans 13 amino acids. Germline V gives CDR1 MNHEY, CDR2 SMNVEV (reference sequence). V was shortened by 2 bases and J by 3 bases, with 6 bases between the two germline ends. Written as DNA, the CDR3 is TGTGCCAGCAGTTTAAGAGGTACAGATACGCAGTATTTT. It codes for CASSLRGTDTQYF.

Regarding this clone: At one end, the junction sequence differs from germline, possibly due to a read error. This rearrangement joins TRBV27 to TRBJ2-7; 9 bases are a match to TRBD1. CDR1 and CDR2 from the germline V gene are MNHEY and SMNVEV (reference sequence). There are 15 residues in the CDR3. This CDR3 reads CASSRTGTGSYEQCF. CDR3 in DNA: TGTGCCAGCAGTAGAACCGGGACAGGGTCCTACGAGCAGTGCTTC.

The J gene is TRBJ1-2, the V gene TRBV5-6, with D possibly matching TRBD1 (5 bases). Per germline, CDR1 SGHDT and CDR2 YYEEEE. V lost 4 bases and J lost 6, with 13 bases in between. The CDR3 has 13 residues. The CDR3 DNA follows: TGTGCCAGCAGCCCCACGCGGGGCGATGGCTACACCTTC. Protein product: CASSPTRGDGYTF.